Listed here is a single TCR beta chain. Its matching antigen is unknown. The donors were part of the roughly 130-subject validation cohort, which stood apart from the roughly 700-subject first cohort. Germline values: CDR1 SEHNR, CDR2 FQNEAQ (reference sequence). The J segment lost 0 bases and the V segment lost 2 bases, leaving 5 bases of the junction unmatched. The CDR3 is 17 residues long. This specimen comes from a study of cytomegalovirus exposure and HLA in healthy donors. Study as a whole: A later analysis reported the approximately 120 validation repertoires used the same platform as the approximately 700 first-cohort repertoires.

The table came from immunoSEQ multiplex PCR; TCRdb's copy has only in-frame clones and leaves some out. The table shows some 150,000 clones, with approximately 90% occurring only once. General study results and limits: Diagnosis of cytomegalovirus status made by the classifier reportedly showed high specificity and sensitivity. The study labeled roughly 160 TCR beta chains cytomegalovirus-associated.

The sequenced material came from PBMCs. The chain has TRBV7-9 and TRBJ2-5, with TRBD1 identical over 11 bases. This clonotype was obtained from a man aged 18-30 years in good health and CMV-seropositive. CDR3 region: CASSLSPGQGDQETQYF. The DNA of the CDR3 is TGTGCCAGCAGCTTATCTCCGGGACAGGGGGACCAAGAGACCCAGTACTTC.